The source of this TCR beta chain is a study of graft-versus-host responses after intestinal transplantation. CDR3 length: 16 residues. With 4 bases clipped from V and 6 bases from J, the junction kept 9 bases outside the gene matches. CDR1 is SGHNT and CDR2 is YYREEE in the germline V gene (reference sequence). The protocol was immunoSEQ multiplex PCR, while the TCRdb copy is restricted to in-frame clones and leaves out a portion. The data show around 64,000 clones, about 94% seen once. This clone was detected only once. The target antigen is unknown. This clonotype was sampled from a human donor who was the organ donor for an intestinal transplant. The specimen comprised unstimulated CD4+ T cells sorted from spleen or lymph node cells, sampled before transplant. The rearrangement joins TRBV5-4 to TRBJ2-3; 12 bases align to TRBD2. This chain's CDR3 is CASSTWTSGISDTQYF. CDR3 DNA: TGTGCCAGCAGCACTTGGACTAGCGGGATCAGCGATACGCAGTATTTT.